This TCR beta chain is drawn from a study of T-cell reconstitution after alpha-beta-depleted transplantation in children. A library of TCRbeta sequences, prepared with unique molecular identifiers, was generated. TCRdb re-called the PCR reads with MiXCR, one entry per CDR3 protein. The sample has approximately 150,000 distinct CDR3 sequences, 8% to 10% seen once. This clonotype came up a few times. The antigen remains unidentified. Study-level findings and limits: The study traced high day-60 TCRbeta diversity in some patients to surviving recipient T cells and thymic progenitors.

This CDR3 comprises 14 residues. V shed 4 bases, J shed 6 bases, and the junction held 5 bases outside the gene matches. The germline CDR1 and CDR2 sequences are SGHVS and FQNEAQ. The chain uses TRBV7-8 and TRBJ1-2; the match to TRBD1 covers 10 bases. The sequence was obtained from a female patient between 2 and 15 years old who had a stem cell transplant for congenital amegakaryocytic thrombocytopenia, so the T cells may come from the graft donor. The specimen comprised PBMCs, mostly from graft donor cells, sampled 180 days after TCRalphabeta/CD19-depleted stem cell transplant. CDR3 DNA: TGTGCCAGCAGCTCCGGACAGGGGGGTGATGGCTACACCTTC. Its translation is CASSSGQGGDGYTF.